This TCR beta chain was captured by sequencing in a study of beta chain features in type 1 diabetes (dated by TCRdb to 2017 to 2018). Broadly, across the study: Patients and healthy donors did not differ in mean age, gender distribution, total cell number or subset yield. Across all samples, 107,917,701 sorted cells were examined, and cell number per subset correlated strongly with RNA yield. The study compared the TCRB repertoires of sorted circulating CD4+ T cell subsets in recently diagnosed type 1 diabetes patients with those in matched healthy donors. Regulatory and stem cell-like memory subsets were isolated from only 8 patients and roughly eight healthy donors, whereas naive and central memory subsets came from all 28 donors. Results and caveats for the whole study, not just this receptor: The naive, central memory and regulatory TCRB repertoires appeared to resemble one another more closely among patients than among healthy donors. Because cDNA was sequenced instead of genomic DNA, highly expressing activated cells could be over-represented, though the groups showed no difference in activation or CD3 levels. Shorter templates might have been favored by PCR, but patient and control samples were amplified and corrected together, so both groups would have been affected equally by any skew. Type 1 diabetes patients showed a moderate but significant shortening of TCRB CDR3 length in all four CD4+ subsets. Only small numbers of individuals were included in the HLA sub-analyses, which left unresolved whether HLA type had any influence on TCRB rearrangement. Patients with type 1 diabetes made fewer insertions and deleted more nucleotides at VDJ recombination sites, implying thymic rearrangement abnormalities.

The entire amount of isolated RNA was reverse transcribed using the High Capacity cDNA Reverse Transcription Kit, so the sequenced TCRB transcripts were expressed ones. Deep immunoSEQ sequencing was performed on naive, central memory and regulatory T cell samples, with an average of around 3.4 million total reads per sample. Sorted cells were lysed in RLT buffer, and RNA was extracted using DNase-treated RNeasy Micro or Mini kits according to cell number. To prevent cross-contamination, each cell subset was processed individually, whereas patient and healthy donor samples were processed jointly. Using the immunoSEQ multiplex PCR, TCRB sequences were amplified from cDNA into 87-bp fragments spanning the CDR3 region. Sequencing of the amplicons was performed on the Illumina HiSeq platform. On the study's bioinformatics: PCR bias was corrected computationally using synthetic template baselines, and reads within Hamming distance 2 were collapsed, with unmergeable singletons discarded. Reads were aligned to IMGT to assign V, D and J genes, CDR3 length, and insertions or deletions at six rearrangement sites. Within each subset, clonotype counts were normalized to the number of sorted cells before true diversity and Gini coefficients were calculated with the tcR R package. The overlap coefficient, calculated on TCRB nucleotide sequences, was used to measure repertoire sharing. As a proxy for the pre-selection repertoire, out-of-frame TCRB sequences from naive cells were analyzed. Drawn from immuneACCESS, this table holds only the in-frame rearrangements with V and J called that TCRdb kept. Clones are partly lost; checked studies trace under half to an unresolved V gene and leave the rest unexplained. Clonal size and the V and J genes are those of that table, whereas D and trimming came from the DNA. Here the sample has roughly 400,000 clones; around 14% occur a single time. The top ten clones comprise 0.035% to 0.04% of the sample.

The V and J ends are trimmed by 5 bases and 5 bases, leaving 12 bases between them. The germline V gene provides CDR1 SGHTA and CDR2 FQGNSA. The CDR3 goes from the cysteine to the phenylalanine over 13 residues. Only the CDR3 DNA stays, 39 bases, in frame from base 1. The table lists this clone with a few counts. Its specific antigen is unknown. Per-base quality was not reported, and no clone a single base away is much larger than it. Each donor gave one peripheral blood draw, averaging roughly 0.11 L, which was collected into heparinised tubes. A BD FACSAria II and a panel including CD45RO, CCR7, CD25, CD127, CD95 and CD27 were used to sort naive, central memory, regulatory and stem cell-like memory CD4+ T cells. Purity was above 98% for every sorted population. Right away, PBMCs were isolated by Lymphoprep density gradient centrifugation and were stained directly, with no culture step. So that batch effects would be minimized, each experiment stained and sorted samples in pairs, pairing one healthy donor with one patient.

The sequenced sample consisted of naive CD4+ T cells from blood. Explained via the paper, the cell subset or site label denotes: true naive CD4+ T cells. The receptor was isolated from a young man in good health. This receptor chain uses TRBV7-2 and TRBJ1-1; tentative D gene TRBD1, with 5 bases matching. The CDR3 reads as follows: CASSAGHLTEAFF. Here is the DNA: TGTGCCAGCAGCGCTGGACACTTGACTGAAGCTTTCTTT.